Each of the 12 T cell receptor beta chains below was sequenced from the same sample in a study of CD8 T cells in ankylosing spondylitis. TCRdb reprocessed the 5' RACE reads with MiXCR, giving one entry per CDR3 protein. The sample carries 250,000 or so distinct CDR3 sequences, around 10% recorded once. What was sequenced was blood, either unsorted or a sorted T cell fraction (not recorded which). These receptors were obtained from a male donor with ankylosing spondylitis or in good health (not recorded which).

This clonotype was counted between two and nine times. This sequence joins TRBV7-2 and TRBJ2-1; D is uncertain. The CDR3 covers 13 residues. The V end lost 5 bases, the J end lost 0 bases, and 5 bases lay between the germline ends. In germline, CDR1 is SGHTA, CDR2 FQGNSA. CDR3 in DNA: TGTGCCAGCAGCCAGGACTCCTACAATGAGCAGTTCTTC. It specifies CASSQDSYNEQFF.

Ten or more counts support this clonotype. V gene TRBV5-1 combines with J gene TRBJ1-5; the match to TRBD1 covers 8 bases. V shed 5 bases, J shed 7 bases, and the junction held 17 bases outside the gene matches. Germline CDR1 is SGHRS and CDR2 is YFSETQ. This CDR3 is 17 amino acids long. CDR3 DNA: TGCGCCAGCAGGACGAAATTGACAGGGGAGCGTGGCCAGCCCCAGCATTTT. It yields the protein CASRTKLTGERGQPQHF.

This clonotype was counted at least ten times. This chain links TRBV5-5 with TRBJ2-7; D is tentatively TRBD1 or TRBD2 (5 bases each). Germline-derived CDR1 and CDR2 are SGHKS and YYEKEE (reference sequence). There are 14 residues in the CDR3. The ends were cut back, 5 bases at V and 8 bases at J, with 20 bases in the middle. CDR3 in amino acids: CASRTPGRDSKQYF. The CDR3 region has the DNA TGTGCCAGCAGAACACCGGGACGGGATTCGAAGCAGTACTTC.

In this sample, this clonotype turned up a few times. The chain uses TRBV6-5 and TRBJ2-3; possibly TRBD2 for D (6 bases). Germline lookup yields CDR1 MNHEY and CDR2 SVGAGI. Trimming stripped 2 bases from V and 6 bases from J, with 12 bases between. The CDR3 loop spans 14 amino acids. CDR3 in amino acids: CASSYDQEGDTQYF. The CDR3 DNA reads TGTGCCAGCAGTTACGATCAGGAGGGTGATACGCAGTATTTT.

In this sample, this clonotype turned up many times. The CDR3 DNA reads as TGCAGCGTGCTGGACAGGAGCAATGAGCAGTTCTTC. Protein: CSVLDRSNEQFF. The rearrangement uses TRBV29-1 and TRBJ2-1; 7 nucleotides agree with TRBD1. V dropped 6 bases and J dropped 6; count of bases not matched to a gene: 5. Germline assignment: CDR1 SQVTM and CDR2 ANQGSEA. The CDR3 sequence is 12 residues long.

This sequence joins TRBV7-8 and TRBJ2-7; no clear D gene. The length of the CDR3 is 13 residues. Germline V lookup: CDR1 SGHVS, CDR2 FQNEAQ. Trimming stripped 3 bases from V and 0 bases from J, with 6 bases between. This chain's CDR3 is CASSFSLSYEQYF. The CDR3 coding sequence is TGTGCCAGCAGCTTTAGTCTCTCCTACGAGCAGTACTTC. Looking up the rest from reference TRBV7-8 and TRBJ2-7 gives the full variable domain: GAGVSQSPRYKVAKRGQDVALRCDPISGHVSLFWYQQALGQGPEFLTYFQNEAQLDKSGLPSDRFFAERPEGSVSTLKIQRTQQEDSAVYLCASSFSLSYEQYFGPGTRLTVT.

This clonotype was counted many times. The chain recombines TRBV6-5 with TRBJ1-1; a possible D gene is TRBD1 (6 bases). V lost 6 bases and J lost 0, with 8 bases in between. The CDR3 runs to 13 residues. CDR1 and CDR2 (germline): MNHEY, SVGAGI. In nucleotides, the CDR3 is TGTGCCAGCAGCTACAGGGTGAACACTGAAGCTTTCTTT. Translation: CASSYRVNTEAFF.

This clonotype showed up many times. CDR3 region: CASSDPGQGLLGDGYTF. Here the CDR3 DNA reads TGTGCCAGCAGCGATCCGGGACAGGGGCTCCTCGGGGATGGCTACACCTTC. The chain couples TRBV9 to TRBJ1-2; TRBD1 matches 10 bases. The V and J ends lost 3 bases and 6 bases, in that order; junction bases with no gene match: 14. The germline V gene encodes CDR1 SGDLS and CDR2 YYNGEE. This CDR3 has 17 amino acids.

This chain joins TRBV5-1 and TRBJ1-1, with 8 bases identical to TRBD1. From germline, CDR1 is SGHRS and CDR2 YFSETQ. The CDR3 is 14 amino acids. J was trimmed by 0 bases and V by 4 bases; bases with no gene match: 2. The DNA of the CDR3 is TGCGCCAGCAGCCTGACAGGGGTGAACACTGAAGCTTTCTTT. Protein product: CASSLTGVNTEAFF.

The CDR3: CASSVDPGRANVLTF. In DNA, the CDR3 is TGTGCCAGCAGCGTAGACCCGGGCAGGGCCAACGTCCTGACTTTC. This sequence joins TRBV9 and TRBJ2-6; D is unresolved. The germline V gene encodes CDR1 SGDLS and CDR2 YYNGEE. Trimming pared 0 bases from V and 5 bases from J, leaving 9 bases between. There are 15 residues in the CDR3.

The chain employs TRBV11-2 and TRBJ2-3; weak D call: TRBD1 (6 bases). The length of the CDR3 is 15 residues. V dropped 7 bases and J dropped 6 bases, with 20 bases sitting between them. Germline-derived CDR1 and CDR2 are SGHAT and FQNNGV. In DNA, the CDR3 is TGTGCCAGCAAGCAGACAGGTTTGATAAGGGATACGCAGTATTTT. It codes for CASKQTGLIRDTQYF.

This clonotype was observed at least ten times. Written as DNA, the CDR3 is TGCAGTGCTAGTTTGTCCAGCGAACTCTACGAGCAGTACTTC. Its protein is CSASLSSELYEQYF. The gene calls are TRBV20-1 and TRBJ2-7; D unclear. The CDR3 covers 14 residues. With 3 bases removed from V and 3 bases from J, the gap between germline ends came to 15 bases. Per germline, CDR1 DFQATT and CDR2 SNEGSKA (reference sequence).